The clone carrying this T cell receptor (beta chain) was seen only a few times. Its antigen is currently unknown. V shed 1 base and J 7 bases; nucleotides not matched to a gene: 6. The CDR3 loop spans 14 amino acids. Germline V gene sequence: CDR1 KGHSH, CDR2 LQKENI. The data were taken from a study of blood T cells in healthy people across ages. Study-wide results and caveats: Conclusively comparing naive with antigen-experienced cells was impossible with unsorted PBMCs. As naive T cell percentage varied, TCR beta diversity correlated strongly with it.

The total RNA that was extracted per sample amounted to at least 5 micrograms. It was with a sample-barcoded 5' primer and a J-beta primer mix that a second PCR of about 7 to 12 cycles was run. Any given sample supplied a minimum of 2.5 million CDR3-containing paired-end reads. TCRdb independently ran MiXCR on the 5' RACE reads; one entry per CDR3 protein. There are about 720,000 distinct CDR3 sequences in the sample; 20% to 25% occur only once, and about 22% lies in the top ten. The material sequenced was blood. V usage is TRBV18 and J usage is TRBJ1-1; TRBD1 matches at 7 bases. The source is a man aged 65 to 85 in good health. CDR3: CASSPQGARNEAFF. As DNA, the CDR3 is TGTGCCAGCTCACCACAGGGGGCGCGTAATGAAGCTTTCTTT. Supplemented by reference TRBV18 and TRBJ1-1, the full variable domain reads NAGVMQNPRHLVRRRGQEARLRCSPMKGHSHVYWYRQLPEEGLKFMVYLQKENIIDESGMPKERFSAEFPKEGPSILRIQQVVRGDSAAYFCASSPQGARNEAFFGQGTRLTVV.